This TCR beta chain was captured by sequencing in a study of Ad26.COV2.S vaccination and SARS-CoV-2 variants. In the study overall: Vaccine-arm donor from the placebo-controlled COV1001 Ad26.COV2.S trial.

This clone was seen just once. This CDR3 spans 14 amino acids. Germline-derived CDR1 and CDR2 are SGHTS and YDEGEE. Trimming stripped 5 bases from V and 5 bases from J, with 11 bases between. Clones were read by immunoSEQ multiplex PCR, and TCRdb kept only the in-frame ones, dropping some. The profile covers around 320,000 clones, with more than 70% appearing a single time and around 1.9% taken by the ten largest. The treatment here: some 19 received Ad26.COV2.S at low or high dose, single or two shots; several received placebo; per-sample allocation not given. Each sample was drawn 63 days after the first injection (of vaccine or placebo).

The receptor was isolated from a person between 18 and 65 years old who received the Ad26.COV2.S COVID-19 vaccine or a placebo. The chain links TRBV5-8 to TRBJ1-6; weak D call: TRBD1 (5 bases). The sequenced sample was peripheral blood, obtained in a trial of Ad26.COV2.S vaccine versus placebo. CDR3 DNA sequence: TGTGCCAGCAGGCCCCGGGGGGATAATTCACCCCTCCACTTT. It encodes CASRPRGDNSPLHF. Full variable domain (remainder filled in from reference TRBV5-8 and TRBJ1-6): EAGVTQSPTHLIKTRGQQATLRCSPISGHTSVYWYQQALGLGLQFLLWYDEGEERNRGNFPPRFSGRQFPNYSSELNVNALELEDSALYLCASRPRGDNSPLHFGNGTRLTVT.